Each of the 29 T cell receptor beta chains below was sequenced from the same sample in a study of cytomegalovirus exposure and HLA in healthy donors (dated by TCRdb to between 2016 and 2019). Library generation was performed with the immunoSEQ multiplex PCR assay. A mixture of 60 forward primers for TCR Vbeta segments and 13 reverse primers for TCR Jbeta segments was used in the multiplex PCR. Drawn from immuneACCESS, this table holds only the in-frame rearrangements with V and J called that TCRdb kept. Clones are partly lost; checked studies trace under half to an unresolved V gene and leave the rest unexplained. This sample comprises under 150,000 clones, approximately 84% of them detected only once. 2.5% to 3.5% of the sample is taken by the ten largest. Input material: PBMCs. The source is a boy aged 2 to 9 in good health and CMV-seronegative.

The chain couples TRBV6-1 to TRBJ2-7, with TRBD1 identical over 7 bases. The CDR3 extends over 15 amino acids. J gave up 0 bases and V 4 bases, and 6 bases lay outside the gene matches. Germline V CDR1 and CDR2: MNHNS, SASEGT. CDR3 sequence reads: CASSVTGDPSYEQYF. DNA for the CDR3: TGTGCCAGCAGTGTAACAGGGGACCCCTCCTACGAGCAGTACTTC.

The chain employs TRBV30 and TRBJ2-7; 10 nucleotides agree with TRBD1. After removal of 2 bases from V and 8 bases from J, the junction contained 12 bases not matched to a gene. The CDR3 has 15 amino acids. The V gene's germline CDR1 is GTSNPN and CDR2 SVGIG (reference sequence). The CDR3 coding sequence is TGTGCCTGGAGTTTAGGGGACAGGGGTGACCGAAAGCAGTACTTC. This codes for CAWSLGDRGDRKQYF.

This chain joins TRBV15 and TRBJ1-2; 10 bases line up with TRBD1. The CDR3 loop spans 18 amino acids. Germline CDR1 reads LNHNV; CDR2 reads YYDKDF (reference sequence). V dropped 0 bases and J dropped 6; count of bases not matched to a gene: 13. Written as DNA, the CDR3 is TGTGCCACCAGCAGAGACACGGGACAGGGGATTATGAGTCATGGCTACACCTTC. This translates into CATSRDTGQGIMSHGYTF.

CDR3 sequence reads: CASSLGGLAGVSEQFF. CDR3 bases: TGTGCCAGCAGCTTAGGGGGACTAGCGGGAGTAAGTGAGCAGTTCTTC. The rearrangement uses TRBV7-2 and TRBJ2-1, with TRBD2 matching over 14 bases. This CDR3 is built from 16 residues. The germline V gene encodes CDR1 SGHTA and CDR2 FQGNSA. With 1 base clipped from V and 9 bases from J, the junction kept 5 bases outside the gene matches.

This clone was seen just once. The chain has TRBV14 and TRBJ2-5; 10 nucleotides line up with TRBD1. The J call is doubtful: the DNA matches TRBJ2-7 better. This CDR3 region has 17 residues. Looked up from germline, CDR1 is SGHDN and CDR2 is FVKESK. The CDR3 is CASSHPGTGEGTYEQYF. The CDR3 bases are TGTGCCAGCAGCCACCCAGGGACAGGGGAAGGAACCTACGAGCAGTACTTC.

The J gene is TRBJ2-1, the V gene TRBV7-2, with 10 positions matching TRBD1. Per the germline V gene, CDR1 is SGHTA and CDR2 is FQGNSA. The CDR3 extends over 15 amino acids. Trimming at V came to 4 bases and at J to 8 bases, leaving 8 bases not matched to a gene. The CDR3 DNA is TGTGCCAGCAGCTCCCCGGGACAGGGGTCCTATGAGCAGTTCTTC. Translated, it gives CASSSPGQGSYEQFF.

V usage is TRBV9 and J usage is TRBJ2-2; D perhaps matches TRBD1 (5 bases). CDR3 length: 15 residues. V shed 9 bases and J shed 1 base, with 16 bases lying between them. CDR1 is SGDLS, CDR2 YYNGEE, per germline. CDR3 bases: TGTGCCACCGCGACAGAGCCGCTGAACACCGGGGAGCTGTTTTTT. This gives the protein CATATEPLNTGELFF.

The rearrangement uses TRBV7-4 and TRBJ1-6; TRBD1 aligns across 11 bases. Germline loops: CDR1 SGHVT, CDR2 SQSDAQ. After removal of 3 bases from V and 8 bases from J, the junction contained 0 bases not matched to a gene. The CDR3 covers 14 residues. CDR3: CASSLGQGDSPLHF. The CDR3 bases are TGTGCCAGCAGCTTGGGACAGGGGGATTCACCCCTCCACTTT.

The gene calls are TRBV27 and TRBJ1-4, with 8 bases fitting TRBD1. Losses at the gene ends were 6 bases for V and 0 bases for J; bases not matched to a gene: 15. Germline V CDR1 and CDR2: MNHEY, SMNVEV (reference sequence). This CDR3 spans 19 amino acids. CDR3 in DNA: TGTGCCAGCAGCCACTTATCGACAGGGGAATGGGCAACTAATGAAAAACTGTTTTTT. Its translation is CASSHLSTGEWATNEKLFF.

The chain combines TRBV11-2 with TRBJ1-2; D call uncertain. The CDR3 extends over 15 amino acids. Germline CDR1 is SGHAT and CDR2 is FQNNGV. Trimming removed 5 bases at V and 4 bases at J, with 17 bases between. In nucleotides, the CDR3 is TGTGCCAGCAGCCCCCGGACCTCAGCGGGCTATGGCTACACCTTC. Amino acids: CASSPRTSAGYGYTF.

The CDR3 sequence is CASSRVGSGNTIYF. In DNA, the CDR3 is TGCGCCAGCAGCCGAGTTGGCTCTGGAAACACCATATATTTT. This sequence joins TRBV4-3 and TRBJ1-3; D is uncertain. In germline, CDR1 is LGHNA, CDR2 YSLEER. V lost 4 bases and J lost 0, with 7 bases in between. This CDR3 is built from 14 residues.

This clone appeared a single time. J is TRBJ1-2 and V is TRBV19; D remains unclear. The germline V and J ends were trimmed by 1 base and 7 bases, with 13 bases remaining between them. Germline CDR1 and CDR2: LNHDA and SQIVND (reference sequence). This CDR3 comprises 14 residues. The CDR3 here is CASSIVSGAGGYTF. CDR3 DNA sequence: TGTGCCAGTAGTATAGTTTCCGGAGCGGGTGGCTACACCTTC.

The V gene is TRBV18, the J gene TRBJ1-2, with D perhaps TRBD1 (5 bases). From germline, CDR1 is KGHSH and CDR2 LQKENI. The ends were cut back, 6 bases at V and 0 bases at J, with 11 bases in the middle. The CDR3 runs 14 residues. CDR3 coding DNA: TGTGCCAGCTCTTCGGACACGGCTAACTATGGCTACACCTTC. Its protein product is CASSSDTANYGYTF.

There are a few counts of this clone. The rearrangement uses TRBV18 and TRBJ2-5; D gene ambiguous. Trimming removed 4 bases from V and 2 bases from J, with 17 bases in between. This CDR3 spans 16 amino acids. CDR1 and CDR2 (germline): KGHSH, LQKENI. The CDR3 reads CASSQLPPVDQETQYF. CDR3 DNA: TGTGCCAGCTCACAACTCCCCCCTGTAGATCAAGAGACCCAGTACTTC.

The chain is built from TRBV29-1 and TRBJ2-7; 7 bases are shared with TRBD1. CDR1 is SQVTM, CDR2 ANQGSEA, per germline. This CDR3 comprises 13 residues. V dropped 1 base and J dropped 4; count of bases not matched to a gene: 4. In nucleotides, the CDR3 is TGCAGCGTTGAAGGACAGGGCCATTACGAGCAGTACTTC. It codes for CSVEGQGHYEQYF.

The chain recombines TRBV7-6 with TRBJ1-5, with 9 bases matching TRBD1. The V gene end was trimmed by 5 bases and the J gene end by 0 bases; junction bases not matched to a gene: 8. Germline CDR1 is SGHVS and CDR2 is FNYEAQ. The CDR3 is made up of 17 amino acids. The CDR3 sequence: CASSLGQGPYSNQPQHF. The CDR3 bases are TGTGCCAGCAGCCTGGGACAGGGACCGTATAGCAATCAGCCCCAGCATTTT.

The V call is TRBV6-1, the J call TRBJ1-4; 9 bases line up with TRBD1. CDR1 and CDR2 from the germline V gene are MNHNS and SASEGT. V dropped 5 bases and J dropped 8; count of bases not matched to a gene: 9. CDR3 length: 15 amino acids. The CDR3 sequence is CASSLTRDRDEKLFF. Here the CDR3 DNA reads TGTGCCAGCAGTTTGACCCGGGACAGGGACGAAAAACTGTTTTTT.

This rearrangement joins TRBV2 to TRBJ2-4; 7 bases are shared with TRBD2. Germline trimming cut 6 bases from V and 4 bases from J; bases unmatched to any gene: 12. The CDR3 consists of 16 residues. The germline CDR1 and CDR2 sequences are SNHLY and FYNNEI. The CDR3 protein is CASRSQGGPEKNIQYF. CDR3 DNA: TGTGCCAGCAGGTCCCAGGGAGGGCCTGAGAAAAACATTCAGTACTTC.

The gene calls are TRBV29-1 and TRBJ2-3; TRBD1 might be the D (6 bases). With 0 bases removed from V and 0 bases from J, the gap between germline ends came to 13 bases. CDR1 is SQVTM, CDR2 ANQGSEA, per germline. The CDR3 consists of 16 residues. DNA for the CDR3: TGCAGCGTTGAAGATCTAGGGGGAACTAGCACAGATACGCAGTATTTT. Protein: CSVEDLGGTSTDTQYF.

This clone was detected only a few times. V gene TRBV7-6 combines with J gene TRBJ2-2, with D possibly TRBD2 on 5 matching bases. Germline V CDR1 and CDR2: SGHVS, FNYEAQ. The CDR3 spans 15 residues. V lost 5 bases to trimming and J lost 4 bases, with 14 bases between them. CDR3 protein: CASSLRGDRTGELFF. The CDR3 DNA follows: TGTGCCAGCAGCCTCCGGGGAGACCGCACCGGGGAGCTGTTTTTT. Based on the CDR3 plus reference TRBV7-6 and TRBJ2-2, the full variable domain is GAGVSQSPRYKVTKRGQDVALRCDPISGHVSLYWYRQALGQGPEFLTYFNYEAQQDKSGLPNDRFSAERPEGSISTLTIQRTEQRDSAMYRCASSLRGDRTGELFFGEGSRLTVL.

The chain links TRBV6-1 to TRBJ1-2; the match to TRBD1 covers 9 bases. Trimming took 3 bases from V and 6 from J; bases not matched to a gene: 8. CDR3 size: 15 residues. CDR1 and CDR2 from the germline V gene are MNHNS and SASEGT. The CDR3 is CASSDRQGGPDGYTF. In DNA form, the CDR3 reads TGTGCCAGCAGTGACCGACAGGGGGGGCCGGATGGCTACACCTTC.

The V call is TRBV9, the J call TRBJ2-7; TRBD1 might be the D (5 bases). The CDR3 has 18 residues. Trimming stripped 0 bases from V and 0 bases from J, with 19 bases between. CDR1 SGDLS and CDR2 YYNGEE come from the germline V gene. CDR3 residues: CASSVAESGQIFSYEQYF. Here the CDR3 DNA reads TGTGCCAGCAGCGTAGCTGAATCAGGGCAGATATTCTCCTACGAGCAGTACTTC.

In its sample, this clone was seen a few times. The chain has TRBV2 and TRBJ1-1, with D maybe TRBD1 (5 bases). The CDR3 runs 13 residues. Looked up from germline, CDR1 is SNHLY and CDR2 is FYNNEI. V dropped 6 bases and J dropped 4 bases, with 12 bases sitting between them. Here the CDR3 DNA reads TGTGCCAGCAGGTACCTGGGGGGCACTGAAGCTTTCTTT. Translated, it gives CASRYLGGTEAFF.

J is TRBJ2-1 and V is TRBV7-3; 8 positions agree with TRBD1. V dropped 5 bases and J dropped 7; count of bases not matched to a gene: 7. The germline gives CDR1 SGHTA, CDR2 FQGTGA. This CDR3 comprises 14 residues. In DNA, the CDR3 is TGTGCCAGCAGCCCTCGGACAGGGATAAATGAGCAGTTCTTC. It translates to CASSPRTGINEQFF.

CDR3 residues: CASTTDSNQPQHF. CDR3 nucleotides: TGTGCCAGCACCACAGATAGCAATCAGCCCCAGCATTTT. The chain employs TRBV28 and TRBJ1-5; D gene uncertain. CDR1 is MDHEN and CDR2 is SYDVKM in the germline V gene. The CDR3 contains 13 residues. The V end lost 7 bases, the J end lost 0 bases, and 7 bases lay between the germline ends.

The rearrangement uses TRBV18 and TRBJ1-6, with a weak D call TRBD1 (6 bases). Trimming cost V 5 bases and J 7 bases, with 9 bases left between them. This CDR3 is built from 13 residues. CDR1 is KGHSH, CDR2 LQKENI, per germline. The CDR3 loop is CASSSDSNSPLHF. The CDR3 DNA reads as TGTGCCAGCTCATCGGACAGCAATTCACCCCTCCACTTT.

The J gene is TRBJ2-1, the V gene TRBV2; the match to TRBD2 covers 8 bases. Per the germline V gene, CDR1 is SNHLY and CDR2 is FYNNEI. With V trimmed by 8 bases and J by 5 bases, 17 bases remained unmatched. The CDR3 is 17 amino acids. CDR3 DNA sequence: TGTGCCAGCGTACGTTTAGCGGGGACAAAAGCTCACAATGAGCAGTTCTTC. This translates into CASVRLAGTKAHNEQFF.

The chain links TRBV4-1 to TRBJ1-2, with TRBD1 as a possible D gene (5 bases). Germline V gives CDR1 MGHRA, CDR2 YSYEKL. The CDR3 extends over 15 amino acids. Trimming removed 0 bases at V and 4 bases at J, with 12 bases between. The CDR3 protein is CASSQEPGGSYGYTF. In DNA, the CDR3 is TGCGCCAGCAGCCAAGAACCGGGGGGGAGCTATGGCTACACCTTC.

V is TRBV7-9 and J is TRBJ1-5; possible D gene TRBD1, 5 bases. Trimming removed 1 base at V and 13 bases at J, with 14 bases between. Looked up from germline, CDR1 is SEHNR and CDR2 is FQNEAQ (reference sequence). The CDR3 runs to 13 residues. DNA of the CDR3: TGTGCCAGCAGCTTAGGGGGGGGACCGTCTCAGCATTTT. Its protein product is CASSLGGGPSQHF.